This T cell receptor beta chain was obtained from a study of T-cell reconstitution after alpha-beta-depleted transplantation in children. This clonotype was picked up many times. Molecular barcoding with unique molecular identifiers was used for the TCRbeta library. TCRdb analysed the PCR reads with MiXCR anew, one entry per CDR3 protein. In the table there are about 200,000 distinct CDR3 sequences, about 7% of which are singletons. Trimming removed 3 bases at V and 5 bases at J, with 14 bases between. CDR3 length: 14 residues. CDR1 and CDR2 (germline): DFQATT, SNEGSKA (reference sequence). This TCR derives from a boy aged 2 to 9 with acute lymphoblastic leukemia, due to receive a stem cell transplant. Sequences were derived from PBMCs, sampled before TCRalphabeta/CD19-depleted stem cell transplant. The V and J genes are TRBV20-1 and TRBJ2-1; tentatively, D is TRBD2 (5 bases). The CDR3 spells CSASTLERDNEQFF. The CDR3 DNA is TGCAGTGCTAGCACCCTTGAGAGGGACAATGAGCAGTTCTTC.